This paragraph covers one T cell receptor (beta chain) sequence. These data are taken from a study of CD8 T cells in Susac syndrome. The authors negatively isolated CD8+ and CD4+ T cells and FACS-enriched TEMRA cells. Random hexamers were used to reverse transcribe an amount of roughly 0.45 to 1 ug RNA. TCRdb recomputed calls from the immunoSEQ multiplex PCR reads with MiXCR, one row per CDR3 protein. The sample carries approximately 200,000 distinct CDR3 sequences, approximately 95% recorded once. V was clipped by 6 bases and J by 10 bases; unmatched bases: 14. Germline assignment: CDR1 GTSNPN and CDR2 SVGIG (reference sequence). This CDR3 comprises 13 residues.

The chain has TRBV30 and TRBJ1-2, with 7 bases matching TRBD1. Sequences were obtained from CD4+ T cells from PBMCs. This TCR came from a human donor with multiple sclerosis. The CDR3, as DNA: TGTGCCTGCCCCTCACGGGACAGCAAAGACTACACCTTC. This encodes CACPSRDSKDYTF.